The next 9 T cell receptor beta chains were all read from a single sample in a study of liver allograft versus peripheral blood T cells. Turning to the study itself: Recipients' peripheral blood served as the comparator for T cell receptor repertoires in transplanted livers.

MiXCR was run by TCRdb on the reads, yielding one entry per CDR3 protein. The table lists over a thousand distinct CDR3 sequences, over 12% of them singletons. These receptors were taken from a human patient who had a liver transplant. Some T cells may be supplied by the graft donor.

By proportion, this clonotype is medium-sized. The CDR3 DNA is TGTGCCAGCAGTTACTCGGGGACCTATGGCTACACCTTC. Translation gives CASSYSGTYGYTF. The gene calls are TRBV12-3 or TRBV12-4 and TRBJ1-2, with D perhaps matching TRBD1 (5 bases). Deletions cut 4 bases from V and 4 bases from J, with 10 bases between. The CDR3 is 13 residues long.

The CDR3 nucleotides are TGTGCCAGCAGCACGAGGACCGGAAACACTGAAGCTTTCTTT. This sequence encodes CASSTRTGNTEAFF. The chain combines TRBV7-2 with TRBJ1-1; unclear D gene. This CDR3 is 14 amino acids long. Germline CDR1 SGHTA, CDR2 FQGNSA. Trimming cost V 5 bases and J 2 bases, with 12 bases left between them.

The V call is TRBV9, the J call TRBJ2-1; 8 bases map to TRBD2. In germline, CDR1 is SGDLS, CDR2 YYNGEE. Germline trimming cut 0 bases from V and 2 bases from J; bases unmatched to any gene: 10. The CDR3 loop spans 18 amino acids. The CDR3 region is CASSVGLPREVAYNEQFF. The CDR3 bases are TGTGCCAGCAGCGTAGGACTACCGCGGGAGGTCGCCTACAATGAGCAGTTCTTC.

This clonotype occurred many times. The rearrangement joins TRBV9 to TRBJ1-1; D remains ambiguous. V lost 0 bases and J 8 bases, leaving 17 bases between the germline ends. The germline gives CDR1 SGDLS, CDR2 YYNGEE. CDR3 length: 15 amino acids. The CDR3 here is CASSVVDAPPGEAFF. The DNA of the CDR3 is TGTGCCAGCAGCGTAGTAGACGCCCCACCGGGGGAAGCTTTCTTT.

By share, this clonotype counts as large. V is TRBV10-3 and J is TRBJ1-2; possible D gene TRBD1, 5 bases. CDR1 is ENHRY, CDR2 SYGVKD, per germline. V lost 3 bases, J lost 5 bases, and 13 bases lay in between. This CDR3 is 14 amino acids long. The CDR3 sequence is CAISDDLTAYGYTF. In nucleotides, the CDR3 is TGTGCCATCAGTGATGATTTGACAGCATATGGCTACACCTTC.

This clonotype is medium-sized within its sample. The chain employs TRBV30 and TRBJ2-7; no clear D gene. CDR3 size: 12 residues. Germline-derived CDR1 and CDR2 are GTSNPN and SVGIG (reference sequence). Trimming stripped 1 base from V and 3 bases from J, with 7 bases between. Here the CDR3 reads CAWSAGNYEQYF. CDR3 sequence (DNA): TGTGCCTGGAGTGCAGGTAACTACGAGCAGTACTTC. Based on the CDR3 plus reference TRBV30 and TRBJ2-7, the full variable domain is SQTIHQWPATLVQPVGSPLSLECTVEGTSNPNLYWYRQAAGRGLQLLFYSVGIGQISSEVPQNLSASRPQDRQFILSSKKLLLSDSGFYLCAWSAGNYEQYFGPGTRLTVT.

This clonotype is categorized as medium-sized. The chain combines TRBV30 with TRBJ2-7; TRBD1 matches at 7 bases. The CDR3 is 13 amino acids. V shed 3 bases and J 4 bases; nucleotides not matched to a gene: 6. CDR1 is GTSNPN and CDR2 is SVGIG in the germline V gene (reference sequence). CDR3 in amino acids: CAWSRGQKYEQYF. DNA for the CDR3: TGTGCCTGGAGCCGGGGACAGAAGTACGAGCAGTACTTC.

This clonotype is labeled as medium-sized (0.01 to 0.1%). The rearrangement uses TRBV19 and TRBJ1-3, with a weak D call TRBD1 (6 bases). Germline values: CDR1 LNHDA, CDR2 SQIVND (reference sequence). The CDR3 sequence is 17 residues long. V lost 4 bases and J lost 0, with 16 bases in between. The CDR3: CASSTRRGGASGNTIYF. The DNA of the CDR3 is TGTGCCAGTAGTACGCGCCGGGGGGGGGCCTCTGGAAACACCATATATTTT.

This clonotype is deemed medium-sized. This rearrangement joins TRBV6-2 or TRBV6-3 to TRBJ2-7; 9 bases agree with TRBD2. The trim removed 7 bases at V and 0 bases at J, leaving 7 bases unmatched. The CDR3 length is 15 residues. In germline, CDR1 is MNHEY, CDR2 SVGEGT. The CDR3 region is CASTGSGRNSYEQYF. The CDR3 DNA sequence: TGTGCCAGCACGGGCAGCGGGAGGAACTCCTACGAGCAGTACTTC.